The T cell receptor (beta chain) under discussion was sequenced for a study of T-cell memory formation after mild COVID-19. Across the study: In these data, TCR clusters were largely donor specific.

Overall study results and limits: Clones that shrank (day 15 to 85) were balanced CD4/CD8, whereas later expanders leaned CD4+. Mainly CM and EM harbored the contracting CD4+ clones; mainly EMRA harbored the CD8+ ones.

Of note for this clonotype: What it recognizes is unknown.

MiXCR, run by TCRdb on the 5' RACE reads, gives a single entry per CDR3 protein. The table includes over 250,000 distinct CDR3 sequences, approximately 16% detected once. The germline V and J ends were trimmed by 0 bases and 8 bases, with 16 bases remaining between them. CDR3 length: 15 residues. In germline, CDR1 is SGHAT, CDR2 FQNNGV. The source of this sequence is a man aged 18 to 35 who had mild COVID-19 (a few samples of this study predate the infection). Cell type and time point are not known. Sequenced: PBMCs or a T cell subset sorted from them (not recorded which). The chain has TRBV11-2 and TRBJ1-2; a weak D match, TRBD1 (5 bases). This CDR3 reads CASSLEPGRVLGYTF. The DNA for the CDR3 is TGTGCCAGCAGCTTAGAGCCGGGACGGGTTTTGGGCTACACCTTC.